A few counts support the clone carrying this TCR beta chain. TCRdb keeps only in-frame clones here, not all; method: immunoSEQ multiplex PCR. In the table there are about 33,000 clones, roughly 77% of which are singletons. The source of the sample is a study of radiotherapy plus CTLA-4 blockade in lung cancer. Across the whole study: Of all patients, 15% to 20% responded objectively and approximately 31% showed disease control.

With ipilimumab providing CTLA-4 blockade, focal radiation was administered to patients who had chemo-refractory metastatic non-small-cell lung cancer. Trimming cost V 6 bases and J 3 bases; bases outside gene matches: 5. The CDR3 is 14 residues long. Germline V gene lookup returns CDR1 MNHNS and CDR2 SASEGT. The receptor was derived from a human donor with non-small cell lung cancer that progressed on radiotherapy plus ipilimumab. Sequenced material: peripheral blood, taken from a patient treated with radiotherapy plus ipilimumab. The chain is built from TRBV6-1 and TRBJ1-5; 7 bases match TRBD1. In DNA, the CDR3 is TGTGCCAGCAGCCGAGGGACAGTCAATCAGCCCCAGCATTTT. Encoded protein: CASSRGTVNQPQHF.